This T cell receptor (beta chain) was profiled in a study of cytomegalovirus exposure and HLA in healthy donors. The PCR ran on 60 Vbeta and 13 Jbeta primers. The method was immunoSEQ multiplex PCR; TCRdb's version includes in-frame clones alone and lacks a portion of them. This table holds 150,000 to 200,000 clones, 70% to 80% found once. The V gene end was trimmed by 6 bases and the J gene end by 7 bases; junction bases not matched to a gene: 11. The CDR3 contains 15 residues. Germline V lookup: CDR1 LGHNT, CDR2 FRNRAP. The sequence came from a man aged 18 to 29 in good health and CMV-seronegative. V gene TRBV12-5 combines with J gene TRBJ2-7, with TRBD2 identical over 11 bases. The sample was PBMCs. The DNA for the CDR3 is TGTGCTAGTGGAAGCCTAGCGGGGGGAAAACGGGAGCAGTACTTC. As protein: CASGSLAGGKREQYF.